The TCR beta chain under discussion was sequenced for a study of blood T cell repertoires in COVID-19. Turning to the study itself: Collection of acute and convalescent COVID-19 samples took place in the United States, Italy and Spain.

Donors were grouped by their self-reported clinical history. The recovered donors of Cohort 3 showed two negative PCRs, clearance, or symptom resolution. In the authors' methods: Counts of nucleated cells, estimated from reference gene primer amplification, were obtained. The table came from immunoSEQ multiplex PCR; TCRdb's copy has only in-frame clones and leaves some out. V and J calls and clone size are as listed in that table; D and trimming were resolved from the DNA. The table includes 400,000 or so clones, 90% detected once. The TCR sequence derives from a man younger than 30 who had recovered from COVID-19. The specimen was PBMCs or T cells enriched from blood (not recorded which).

The CDR3 sequence: CASEDPTEVSSYNEQFF. CDR3 in DNA: TGTGCCAGCGAAGACCCGACCGAGGTTAGCTCCTACAATGAGCAGTTCTTC. The chain uses TRBV2 and TRBJ2-1; D ambiguous. CDR3 length: 17 amino acids. V lost 8 bases and J lost 0, with 20 bases in between. Per the germline V gene, CDR1 is SNHLY and CDR2 is FYNNEI.